Listed below are T cell receptor beta chains from one sample, sequenced in a study of shared clonotypes between healthy human individuals. The repertoire was sequenced with immunoSEQ multiplex PCR; TCRdb's copy has only in-frame clones and lacks some. The sample holds some 800,000 clones, around 93% seen once. Sequencing used naive CD8+ T cells sorted from blood. These receptors were taken from a man aged 25-45 years in good health. The CDR3 runs from the conserved cysteine through the conserved F or W. The D gene is left open where the match is weak. Rows may omit the clone size; those that give it use once, few, many or a size class.

v_gene,abundance,j_gene,d_gene,CDR3nt,CDR3aa
TRBV4-1,once,TRBJ2-7,NA,TGCGCCAGCAGCCAACGGGACGGAAACTACGAGCAGTACTTC,CASSQRDGNYEQYF
TRBV9,NA,TRBJ2-7,NA,TGTGCCAGCAGCGCAGACAGTACCTACGAGCAGTACTTC,CASSADSTYEQYF
TRBV7-9,NA,TRBJ2-7,TRBD1,TGTGCCAGCAGCTTATTAACAGGGGGCTCCCCCGAGCAGTACTTC,CASSLLTGGSPEQYF
TRBV6-5,NA,TRBJ1-3,NA,TGTGCCAGCAGTTACTCGAAACCAGCCTATAAACGCACCATATATTTT,CASSYSKPAYKRTIYF
TRBV27,NA,TRBJ2-4,NA,TGTGCCAGCAACGGGACTGCACTAGCCAAAAACATTCAGTACTTC,CASNGTALAKNIQYF
TRBV25-1,NA,TRBJ2-7,TRBD2,TGTGCCAGCAGTGAATTTCGGGGGGGCGAGCAGTACTTC,CASSEFRGGEQYF
TRBV29-1,NA,TRBJ2-7,TRBD1,TGCAGCGTTGAAGACCCGGGACAGGGTTCCTACGAGCAGTACTTC,CSVEDPGQGSYEQYF
TRBV7-9,NA,TRBJ2-7,NA,TGTGCCAGCAGCTTCCGGCAGGTCGACGAGCAGTACTTC,CASSFRQVDEQYF
TRBV21-1,NA,TRBJ1-2,NA,TGTGCCAGCAGCAAAGAATTGGGCCTAATCGGTGGCTACACCTTC,CASSKELGLIGGYTF
TRBV2,NA,TRBJ2-5,NA,TGTGCCAGCACTACACCGGGACCTGGGAAGAAAGAGACCCAGTACTTC,CASTTPGPGKKETQYF
TRBV7-2,NA,TRBJ2-1,NA,TGTGCCAGCAGCTTACGTCGGGGACCCTCCTACAATGAGCAGTTCTTC,CASSLRRGPSYNEQFF
TRBV7-6,NA,TRBJ2-1,NA,TGTGCCAGCAGCTTAGAGGCAGGGGCCTACAATGAGCAGTTCTTC,CASSLEAGAYNEQFF
TRBV27,NA,TRBJ2-3,NA,TGTGCCAGCAGTTTCCCCTCGGGAGATACGCAGTATTTT,CASSFPSGDTQYF
TRBV19,NA,TRBJ2-1,NA,TGTGCCAGTAGCCCCTCAGGGGGGATCTACAATGAGCAGTTCTTC,CASSPSGGIYNEQFF